The 29 T cell receptor beta chains presented below share a single source sample, sequenced in a study of tumor-infiltrating lymphocytes in oesophageal squamous cell carcinoma. TCRdb re-called the PCR reads with MiXCR, one entry per CDR3 protein. This table has 11,000 to 15,000 distinct CDR3 sequences, over 40% appearing once. The sample was blood. These receptors originate from a male donor with esophageal squamous cell carcinoma.

This rearrangement joins TRBV11-1 to TRBJ2-1; D remains unclear. Germline V lookup: CDR1 SGHAT, CDR2 FQDESV (reference sequence). V was pared by 5 bases and J by 0 bases, with 11 bases between. The CDR3 is made up of 15 amino acids. In DNA, the CDR3 is TGTGCCAGCAGCCCTACTGTACCCTCCTACAATGAGCAGTTCTTC. This encodes CASSPTVPSYNEQFF.

This chain joins TRBV7-9 and TRBJ2-4; 7 nucleotides line up with TRBD1. V was pared by 2 bases and J by 6 bases, with 7 bases of the junction left unmatched. CDR3 length: 15 residues. Germline CDR1 is SEHNR and CDR2 is FQNEAQ (reference sequence). CDR3 sequence reads: CASSLLGGELNIQYF. Written as DNA, the CDR3 is TGTGCCAGCAGCTTACTAGGGGGCGAGTTAAACATTCAGTACTTC.

The rearrangement links TRBV7-2 to TRBJ2-5; no firm D call. The end of the DNA aligns better with TRBJ2-1, so the J call may be wrong. The CDR3 loop spans 14 amino acids. From germline, CDR1 is SGHTA and CDR2 FQGNSA. The CDR3 DNA follows: TGTGCCAGCAGCCCCTGGGCGGTTGGTGGTGAGCAGTTCTTC. It specifies CASSPWAVGGEQFF.

This clonotype showed up many times. J is TRBJ2-2 and V is TRBV27; TRBD1 aligns across 7 bases. This CDR3 contains 14 residues. Germline values: CDR1 MNHEY, CDR2 SMNVEV (reference sequence). Trimming removed 6 bases from V and 1 base from J; junction bases left unmatched: 2. The chain's CDR3 is CASRQGRNTGELFF. Here the CDR3 DNA reads TGTGCCAGCAGACAGGGGAGGAACACCGGGGAGCTGTTTTTT.

In its sample, this clonotype was seen many times. This chain connects TRBV11-3 to TRBJ2-7; 9 bases line up with TRBD2. After removal of 5 bases from V and 7 bases from J, the junction contained 15 bases not matched to a gene. Germline-derived CDR1 and CDR2 are SGHNT and YENEEA. This CDR3 comprises 16 residues. The CDR3: CASSARSSGSFDEQYF. In nucleotides, the CDR3 is TGTGCCAGCAGCGCCCGGAGTAGCGGGAGTTTCGATGAGCAGTACTTC. Full variable domain (missing parts from reference TRBV11-3 and TRBJ2-7): EAGVVQSPRYKIIEKKQPVAFWCNPISGHNTLYWYLQNLGQGPELLIRYENEEAVDDSQLPKDRFSAERLKGVDSTLKIQPAELGDSAVYLCASSARSSGSFDEQYFGPGTRLTVT.

V gene TRBV7-3 combines with J gene TRBJ1-1, with a tentative D call TRBD1 (5 bases). Trimming removed 0 bases at V and 5 bases at J, with 13 bases between. This CDR3 contains 15 residues. The V gene's germline CDR1 is SGHTA and CDR2 FQGTGA. In DNA, the CDR3 is TGTGCCAGCAGCTTAACAGGGGTTCGGAATACTGAAGCTTTCTTT. Protein product: CASSLTGVRNTEAFF. Filled out from reference TRBV7-3 and TRBJ1-1, the complete variable domain reads GAGVSQTPSNKVTEKGKYVELRCDPISGHTALYWYRQSLGQGPEFLIYFQGTGAADDSGLPNDRFFAVRPEGSVSTLKIQRTERGDSAVYLCASSLTGVRNTEAFFGQGTRLTVV.

The genes are TRBV7-6 and TRBJ2-3; 8 bases align to TRBD2. Germline assignment: CDR1 SGHVS and CDR2 FNYEAQ. J gave up 3 bases and V 0 bases, and 5 bases lay outside the gene matches. The CDR3 has 16 amino acids. Here the CDR3 reads CASSLASGGGTDTQYF. For the CDR3, the DNA is TGTGCCAGCAGCTTAGCCAGCGGGGGTGGTACAGATACGCAGTATTTT.

This clonotype is termed medium-sized. This chain connects TRBV6-1 to TRBJ2-3, with 8 nucleotides matching TRBD2. Germline V gene lookup returns CDR1 MNHNS and CDR2 SASEGT. J lost 8 bases, V lost 5 bases, and 9 bases had no gene match. The CDR3 runs to 14 residues. CDR3 bases: TGTGCCAGCAGTTATCAGACTCGGGGGGGTACGCAGTATTTT. Its protein product is CASSYQTRGGTQYF.

For this clonotype: A read error is likely, as this CDR3 ends without the conserved phenylalanine or tryptophan. The limits of the CDR3 on the DNA are not certain, so only TCRdb's listed CDR3 is given. The CDR3 is CASSLRSTPSMATPSVR. The chain is built from TRBV7-4 and TRBJ1-1; the table's D call of TRBD1 was not tested on the DNA. The length of the CDR3 is 17 amino acids, counting both ends. CDR1 and CDR2 (germline): SGHVT, SQSDAQ.

The chain employs TRBV7-8 and TRBJ2-7; D is unresolved. The last part of the DNA fits TRBJ2-5 better; the J call may be wrong. The CDR3 totals 15 residues. Germline V gene data show CDR1 as SGHVS and CDR2 as FQNEAQ. CDR3 coding DNA: TGTGCCAGCAGCCGTTCCGGGCAGTACCAAGAGACCCAGTACTTC. The encoded protein is CASSRSGQYQETQYF.

This clonotype occurred a few times. The chain recombines TRBV4-1 with TRBJ2-3; D remains unclear. This CDR3 has 14 residues. Germline-derived CDR1 and CDR2 are MGHRA and YSYEKL. The V gene lost 4 bases and the J gene lost 3 bases, with 11 bases spanning the gap. CDR3 bases: TGCGCCAGCAGCCGGGTGACTCAAACAGATACGCAGTATTTT. Encoded protein: CASSRVTQTDTQYF.

This clonotype was counted many times. The rearrangement uses TRBV4-1 and TRBJ2-4, with 7 bases fitting TRBD2. This CDR3 contains 17 residues. CDR1 MGHRA and CDR2 YSYEKL come from the germline V gene. With V trimmed by 1 base and J by 1 base, 7 bases remained unmatched. The CDR3 coding sequence is TGCGCCAGCAGCCAAGGGGTAGTTAGCGGGGCCAAAAACATTCAGTACTTC. It specifies CASSQGVVSGAKNIQYF.

The rearrangement links TRBV12-3 or TRBV12-4 to TRBJ2-3; 9 nucleotides agree with TRBD1. This CDR3 region has 16 residues. The ends lost 6 bases at V and 14 bases at J; junction bases unmatched: 21. The CDR3 protein is CASRIQGARNTGELYF. In nucleotides, the CDR3 is TGTGCCAGCAGAATACAGGGGGCCCGAAACACCGGGGAGCTGTATTTT.

The chain employs TRBV10-3 and TRBJ2-1; D not certain. The last part of the DNA fits TRBJ2-5 better; the J call may be wrong. This CDR3 spans 13 amino acids. Germline CDR1 is ENHRY and CDR2 is SYGVKD. CDR3 coding DNA: TGTGCCATCAAAGCCCCAAGTTTGGGGACCCAGTACTTC. The encoded protein is CAIKAPSLGTQYF.

CDR3 sequence: CASSLGGQGYNEQFF. In DNA, the CDR3 is TGTGCCAGCAGTTTAGGGGGACAGGGCTACAATGAGCAGTTCTTC. This chain joins TRBV27 and TRBJ2-7; 9 bases fit TRBD1. The J call may be incorrect, as the DNA end agrees better with TRBJ2-1. Germline V gene lookup returns CDR1 MNHEY and CDR2 SMNVEV (reference sequence). The CDR3 extends over 15 amino acids.

The V gene is TRBV12-5, the J gene TRBJ2-7, with 7 positions matching TRBD2. CDR1 is LGHNT and CDR2 is FRNRAP in the germline V gene. Trimming at V came to 5 bases and at J to 0 bases, leaving 4 bases not matched to a gene. The CDR3 is made up of 14 amino acids. The CDR3 DNA reads TGTGCTAGTGGTCCAGCGGGAAGCTCCTACGAGCAGTACTTC. This translates into CASGPAGSSYEQYF.

The chain uses TRBV7-2 and TRBJ1-5; 9 bases agree with TRBD1. The germline CDR1 and CDR2 sequences are SGHTA and FQGNSA. V was pared by 2 bases and J by 0 bases, with 8 bases of the junction left unmatched. The CDR3 runs 18 residues. The CDR3 coding sequence is TGTGCCAGCAGCTTATTTCGGGGGACAGGGAATAGCAATCAGCCCCAGCATTTT. Protein sequence: CASSLFRGTGNSNQPQHF.

There are a few counts of this clonotype. The chain employs TRBV28 and TRBJ2-5; 8 positions agree with TRBD2. The DNA matches TRBJ2-1 better at its end, which makes the J call doubtful. CDR1 is MDHEN and CDR2 is SYDVKM in the germline V gene. The CDR3 has 14 amino acids. CDR3 amino acids: CASSSPGGWNEQFF. CDR3 nucleotides: TGTGCCAGCTCTAGCCCGGGAGGGTGGAATGAGCAGTTCTTC.

CDR3 DNA: TGTGCCAGCAGCGTAGTGGGGGTTGGAGAGACCCAGTTCTTC. Its protein product is CASSVVGVGETQFF. This chain connects TRBV9 to TRBJ2-1; D possibly uses TRBD1 or TRBD2 (5 bases each). CDR1 is SGDLS, CDR2 YYNGEE, per germline. Trimming removed 0 bases from V and 13 bases from J, with 17 bases in between. The CDR3 consists of 14 residues.

This clonotype was found many times. The rearrangement joins TRBV6-6 to TRBJ2-2, with D unresolved. Germline CDR1 reads MNHNY; CDR2 reads SVGAGI (reference sequence). There are 12 residues in the CDR3. V was pared by 2 bases and J by 5 bases, with 3 bases between. Written as DNA, the CDR3 is TGTGCCAGCAGTTACGGTACCGGGGAGCTGTTTTTT. This codes for CASSYGTGELFF.

In its sample, this clonotype was seen many times. The V gene is TRBV6-1, the J gene TRBJ1-5; the D is unclear. Germline values: CDR1 MNHNS, CDR2 SASEGT. The CDR3 has 17 residues. V lost 0 bases and J 0 bases, leaving 12 bases between the germline ends. As DNA, the CDR3 is TGTGCCAGCAGTGAAGCACACAGCTATTATAGCAATCAGCCCCAGCATTTT. Translated, it gives CASSEAHSYYSNQPQHF.

This clonotype was observed many times. The chain has TRBV11-3 and TRBJ2-7; TRBD1 aligns across 7 bases. Germline-derived CDR1 and CDR2 are SGHNT and YENEEA. CDR3 length: 15 amino acids. V lost 1 base to trimming and J lost 5 bases; unmatched junction nucleotides: 8. The CDR3 DNA reads as TGTGCCAGCAGCTTAGGTGCCAGGGGGTTCCACGAGCAGTACTTC. This translates into CASSLGARGFHEQYF. Drawing the rest from reference TRBV11-3 and TRBJ2-7, the complete variable domain is EAGVVQSPRYKIIEKKQPVAFWCNPISGHNTLYWYLQNLGQGPELLIRYENEEAVDDSQLPKDRFSAERLKGVDSTLKIQPAELGDSAVYLCASSLGARGFHEQYFGPGTRLTVT.

This clonotype was counted between two and nine times. The chain has TRBV24-1 and TRBJ2-7, with TRBD2 as a possible D gene (6 bases). V dropped 8 bases and J dropped 4 bases, with 17 bases sitting between them. The CDR3 is made up of 14 amino acids. CDR1 and CDR2 from the germline V gene are KGHDR and SFDVKD. The DNA for the CDR3 is TGTGCCACCATCCACGGAGGGAGTAGGTACGAGCAGTACTTC. Its protein product is CATIHGGSRYEQYF.

The sample holds one count of this clonotype. A read error is possible here, since a much larger clone lies one base away. The chain is built from TRBV5-6 and TRBJ2-1; D not certain. V was clipped by 0 bases and J by 10 bases, with 8 bases between them. The CDR3 is made up of 12 amino acids. The V gene's germline CDR1 is SGHDT and CDR2 YYEEEE. The CDR3 bases are TGTGCCAGCAGCTTGGCCGCCTACGAGCAGTTCTTC. Residues: CASSLAAYEQFF.

By sample share, this clonotype is medium-sized. This chain connects TRBV7-9 to TRBJ2-7; D remains ambiguous. Germline lookup yields CDR1 SEHNR and CDR2 FQNEAQ (reference sequence). Trimming shortened V by 1 base and J by 0 bases, and 4 bases separated the two germline ends. The CDR3 extends over 13 amino acids. This CDR3 is CASSLEVSYEQYF. CDR3 DNA sequence: TGTGCCAGCAGCTTAGAGGTCTCCTACGAGCAGTACTTC.

The V and J genes are TRBV7-9 and TRBJ2-5, with D possibly being TRBD2 (5 bases). Trimming took off 5 bases at V and 11 bases at J, with 21 bases between the two ends. Germline V lookup: CDR1 SEHNR, CDR2 FQNEAQ (reference sequence). The length of the CDR3 is 14 residues. The CDR3: CASSAPRGGHEQYF. CDR3 in DNA: TGTGCCAGCAGCGCCCCTCGGGGTGGCCATGAGCAGTACTTC.

This clonotype was detected a few times. This rearrangement joins TRBV28 to TRBJ2-3, with 15 bases aligning to TRBD2. V dropped 6 bases and J dropped 7; count of bases not matched to a gene: 11. The CDR3 is 17 residues long. Germline V gene sequence: CDR1 MDHEN, CDR2 SYDVKM. CDR3 nucleotides: TGTGCCAGCAGCCATCCCAGAGGACTAGCGGGAGGGTATACGCAGTATTTT. Residues: CASSHPRGLAGGYTQYF.

Remarks on this clonotype: This may be a read error, as it is one base from a much larger clone. V usage is TRBV4-1 and J usage is TRBJ2-5; 9 nucleotides align to TRBD2. TRBJ2-1 matches the DNA end more closely, so the J call is doubtful. Germline lookup yields CDR1 MGHRA and CDR2 YSYEKL. The CDR3 is 14 residues long. The CDR3 nucleotides are TGCGCCAGCAAGAGGGCGGGAGGGGCCTACGAGCAGTTCTTC. Protein: CASKRAGGAYEQFF.

This chain uses TRBV7-2 with TRBJ2-3; 11 bases align to TRBD2. The CDR3 length is 16 residues. Germline-derived CDR1 and CDR2 are SGHTA and FQGNSA. J was trimmed by 4 bases and V by 4 bases; bases with no gene match: 7. CDR3 amino acids: CASSYRSGRDSDTQYF. The CDR3 nucleotides are TGTGCCAGCAGCTACCGTAGCGGGAGGGACTCAGATACGCAGTATTTT.